This T cell receptor beta chain was captured in a study of shared clonotypes between healthy human individuals. As for the study in general: Each donor had three CD4 naive, three CD4 memory, two CD8 naive and one CD8 memory plate. Overall study results and limits: Among donors, sharing of clonotypes was expected to be affected by sequencing depth. Only blood underwent sampling, and tissue repertoires likely differ.

Remarks on this clone: Antigen unknown.

The V end was cut by 2 bases, the J end by 7 bases, with 6 bases between. This CDR3 is built from 11 residues. Germline V CDR1 and CDR2: MNHNS, SASEGT. The CD4+ fraction was divided into a CD45RA+ naive subset and a CD45RA-negative memory subset. Profiled with immunoSEQ multiplex PCR; TCRdb holds only in-frame clones, not every one. The data contain 2 million to 2.5 million clones, under 95% of them singletons. The J gene is TRBJ2-7, the V gene TRBV6-1; no clear D gene. Sequenced input: naive CD4+ T cells from PBMCs. Subset given: CD45RA+ positively selected. The clonotype was recovered from a man younger than 30 in good health. Some clones in this sample may be carry-over from other donors' samples. The DNA of the CDR3 is TGTGCCAGCAGTGAATGGCGGGAGCAGTACTTC. It specifies CASSEWREQYF.